This T cell receptor beta chain was documented in a study of blood T cell repertoires in COVID-19. This CDR3 has 13 amino acids. V dropped 7 bases and J dropped 5; count of bases not matched to a gene: 7. As handled by the study authors: From reference gene primer amplification, estimates of nucleated cell counts were derived. Using immunoSEQ multiplex PCR, the repertoire was profiled, and TCRdb retains in-frame clones only, with some absent. From that table come the V and J calls and clone size; the DNA was used to work out D and trimming. Here the sample spans hundreds of thousands of clones, about 91% being singletons.

The sample was PBMCs or T cells enriched from blood (not recorded which). The V gene is TRBV12-3 or TRBV12-4, the J gene TRBJ2-5; 7 bases align to TRBD1. The source of this sequence is a woman aged 25-40 years with acute COVID-19. The DNA for the CDR3 is TGTGCCAGCACCTTACAGGGGAGTGAGACCCAGTACTTC. Residues: CASTLQGSETQYF.